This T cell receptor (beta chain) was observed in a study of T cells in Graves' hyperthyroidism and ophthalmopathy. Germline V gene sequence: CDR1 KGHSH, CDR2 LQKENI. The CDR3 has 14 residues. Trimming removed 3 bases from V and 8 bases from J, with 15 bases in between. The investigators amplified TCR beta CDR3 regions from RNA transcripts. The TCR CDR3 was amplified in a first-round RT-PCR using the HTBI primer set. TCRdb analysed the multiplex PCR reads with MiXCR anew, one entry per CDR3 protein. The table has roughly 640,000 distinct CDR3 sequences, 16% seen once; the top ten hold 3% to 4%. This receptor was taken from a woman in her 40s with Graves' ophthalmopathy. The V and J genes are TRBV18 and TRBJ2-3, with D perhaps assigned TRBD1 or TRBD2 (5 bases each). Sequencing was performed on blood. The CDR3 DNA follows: TGTGCCAGCTCACCTACAGGCTTTCGGGGTACGCAGTATTTT. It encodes CASSPTGFRGTQYF. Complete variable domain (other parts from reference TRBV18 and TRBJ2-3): NAGVMQNPRHLVRRRGQEARLRCSPMKGHSHVYWYRQLPEEGLKFMVYLQKENIIDESGMPKERFSAEFPKEGPSILRIQQVVRGDSAAYFCASSPTGFRGTQYFGPGTRLTVL.